Sequencing of this TCR beta chain was carried out in a study of blood T cells in healthy people across ages. The study, taken as a whole, reports: Long-lived and aged donors differed, with more naive CD4+ cells and higher diversity in the long-lived.

The CDR3 spans 15 residues. The V gene lost 1 base and the J gene lost 8 bases, with 15 bases spanning the gap. CDR1 is SEHNR and CDR2 is FQNEAQ in the germline V gene (reference sequence). About this clonotype: As yet, its antigen is unknown.

Primers used in a second PCR of about 6 to 12 cycles were a sample-barcoded 5' primer and a J-beta primer mix. TCRdb re-called the 5' RACE reads with MiXCR, one entry per CDR3 protein. The sample holds 650,000 to 700,000 distinct CDR3 sequences, less than 40% seen once. This receptor was obtained from a woman of 80 years or more in good health. J is TRBJ2-1 and V is TRBV7-9; perhaps TRBD2 as D (7 bases). The specimen was blood. CDR3 DNA: TGTGCCAGCAGCTTAGGAGGGAGGGGGGAAGATGAGCAGTTCTTC. Protein product: CASSLGGRGEDEQFF.